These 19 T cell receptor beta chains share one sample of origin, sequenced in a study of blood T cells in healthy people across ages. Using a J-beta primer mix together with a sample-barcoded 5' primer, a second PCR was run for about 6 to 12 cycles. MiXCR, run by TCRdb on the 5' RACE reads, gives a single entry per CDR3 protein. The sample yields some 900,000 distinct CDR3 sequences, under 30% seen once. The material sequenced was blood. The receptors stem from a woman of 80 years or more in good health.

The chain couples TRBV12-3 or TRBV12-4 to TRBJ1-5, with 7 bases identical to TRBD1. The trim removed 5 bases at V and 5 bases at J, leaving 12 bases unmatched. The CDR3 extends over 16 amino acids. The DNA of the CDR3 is TGTGCCAGCAGTCCAGGAGACAGGGCAACTCATCAGCCCCAGCATTTT. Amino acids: CASSPGDRATHQPQHF.

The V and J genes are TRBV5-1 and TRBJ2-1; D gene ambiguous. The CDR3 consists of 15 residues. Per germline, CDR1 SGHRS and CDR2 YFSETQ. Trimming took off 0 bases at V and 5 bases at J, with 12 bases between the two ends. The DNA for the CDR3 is TGCGCCAGCAGCTTGGCCACTGGCCGGGACAATGAGCAGTTCTTC. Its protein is CASSLATGRDNEQFF.

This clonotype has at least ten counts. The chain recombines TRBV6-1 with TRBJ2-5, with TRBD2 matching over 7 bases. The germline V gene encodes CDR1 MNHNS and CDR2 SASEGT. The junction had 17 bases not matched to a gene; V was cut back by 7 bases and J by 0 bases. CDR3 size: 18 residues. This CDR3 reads CASIHLGASGRYQETQYF. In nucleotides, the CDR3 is TGTGCCAGCATTCATCTCGGGGCTAGCGGCCGGTACCAAGAGACCCAGTACTTC.

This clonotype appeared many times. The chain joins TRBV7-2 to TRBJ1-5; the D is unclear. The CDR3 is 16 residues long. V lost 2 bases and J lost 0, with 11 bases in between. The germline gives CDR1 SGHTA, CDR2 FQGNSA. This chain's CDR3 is CASSLSGRNSNQPQHF. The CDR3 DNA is TGTGCCAGCAGCTTATCAGGAAGGAATAGCAATCAGCCCCAGCATTTT. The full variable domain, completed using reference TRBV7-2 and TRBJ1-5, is GAGVSQSPSNKVTEKGKDVELRCDPISGHTALYWYRQSLGQGLEFLIYFQGNSAPDKSGLPSDRFSAERTGGSVSTLTIQRTQQEDSAVYLCASSLSGRNSNQPQHFGDGTRLSIL.

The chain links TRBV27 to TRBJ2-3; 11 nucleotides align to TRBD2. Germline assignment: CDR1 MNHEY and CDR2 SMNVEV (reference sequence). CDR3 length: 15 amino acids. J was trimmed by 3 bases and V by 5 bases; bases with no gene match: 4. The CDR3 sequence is CASSPPSGGTDTQYF. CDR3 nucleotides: TGTGCCAGCAGTCCTCCTAGCGGGGGGACAGATACGCAGTATTTT.

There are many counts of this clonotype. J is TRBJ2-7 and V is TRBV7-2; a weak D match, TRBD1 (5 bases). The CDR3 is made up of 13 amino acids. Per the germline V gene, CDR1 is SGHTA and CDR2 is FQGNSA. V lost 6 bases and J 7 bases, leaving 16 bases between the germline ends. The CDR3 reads CASSSGQGWEQYF. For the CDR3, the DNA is TGTGCCAGCAGTTCAGGCCAGGGCTGGGAGCAGTACTTC.

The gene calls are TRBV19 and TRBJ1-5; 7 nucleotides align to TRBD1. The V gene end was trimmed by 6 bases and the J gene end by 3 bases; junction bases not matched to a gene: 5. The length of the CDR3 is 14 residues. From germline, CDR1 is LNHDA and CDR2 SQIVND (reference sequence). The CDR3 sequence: CASSEQGSNQPQHF. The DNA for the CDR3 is TGTGCCAGTAGCGAACAGGGGTCCAATCAGCCCCAGCATTTT.

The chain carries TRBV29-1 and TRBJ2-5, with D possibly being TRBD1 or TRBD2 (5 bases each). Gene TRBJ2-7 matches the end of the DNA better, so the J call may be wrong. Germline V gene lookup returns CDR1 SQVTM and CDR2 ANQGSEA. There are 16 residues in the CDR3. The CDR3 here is CSVESDRGIQGYEQYF. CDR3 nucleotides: TGCAGCGTTGAAAGTGATCGGGGCATCCAAGGCTACGAGCAGTACTTC.

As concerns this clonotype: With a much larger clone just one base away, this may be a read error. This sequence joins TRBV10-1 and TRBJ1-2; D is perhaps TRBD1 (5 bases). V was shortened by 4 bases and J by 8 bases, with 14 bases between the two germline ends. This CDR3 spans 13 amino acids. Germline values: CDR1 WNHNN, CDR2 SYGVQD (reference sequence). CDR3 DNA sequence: TGCGCCAGCAGTGTAACCAGGGTTGAGGGCTACACCTTC. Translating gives CASSVTRVEGYTF.

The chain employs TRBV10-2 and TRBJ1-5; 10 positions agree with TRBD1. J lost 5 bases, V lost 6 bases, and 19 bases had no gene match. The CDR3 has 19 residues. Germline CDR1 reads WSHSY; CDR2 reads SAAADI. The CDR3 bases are TGCGCCAGCAGACGGACAGGGGGGAGTGGGCGGGAGTCCGATCAGCCCCAGCATTTT. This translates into CASRRTGGSGRESDQPQHF.

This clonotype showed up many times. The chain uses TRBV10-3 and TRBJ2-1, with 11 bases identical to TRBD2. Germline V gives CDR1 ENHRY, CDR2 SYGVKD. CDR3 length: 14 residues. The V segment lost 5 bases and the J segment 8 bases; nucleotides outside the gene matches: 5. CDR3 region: CAISTSGGDYEQFF. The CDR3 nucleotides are TGTGCCATCAGTACTAGCGGGGGAGATTATGAGCAGTTCTTC.

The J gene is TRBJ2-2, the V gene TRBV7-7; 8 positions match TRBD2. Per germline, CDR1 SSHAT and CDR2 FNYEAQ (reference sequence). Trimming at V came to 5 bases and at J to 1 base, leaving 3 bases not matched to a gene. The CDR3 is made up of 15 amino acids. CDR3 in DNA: TGTGCCAGCAGCCAGAGCGGGGGGAACACCGGGGAGCTGTTTTTT. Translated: CASSQSGGNTGELFF.

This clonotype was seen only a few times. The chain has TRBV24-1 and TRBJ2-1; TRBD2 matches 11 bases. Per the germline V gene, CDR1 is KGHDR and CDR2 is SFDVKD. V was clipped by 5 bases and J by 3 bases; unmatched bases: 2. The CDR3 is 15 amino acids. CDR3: CATSVGTSGYNEQFF. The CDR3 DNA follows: TGTGCCACCAGTGTGGGGACTAGCGGCTACAATGAGCAGTTCTTC.

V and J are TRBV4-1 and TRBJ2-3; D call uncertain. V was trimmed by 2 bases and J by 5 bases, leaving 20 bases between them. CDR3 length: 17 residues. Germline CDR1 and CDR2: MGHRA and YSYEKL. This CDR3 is CASSQYIARQEKDTQYF. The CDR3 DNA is TGCGCCAGCAGCCAATATATTGCGCGGCAGGAAAAAGATACGCAGTATTTT.

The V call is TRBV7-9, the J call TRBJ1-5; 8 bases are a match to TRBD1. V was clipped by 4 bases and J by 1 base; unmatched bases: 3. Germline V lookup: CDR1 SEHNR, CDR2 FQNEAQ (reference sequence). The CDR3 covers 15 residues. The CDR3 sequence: CASSSWTGSNQPQHF. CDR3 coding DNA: TGTGCCAGCAGCTCATGGACAGGGAGCAATCAGCCCCAGCATTTT. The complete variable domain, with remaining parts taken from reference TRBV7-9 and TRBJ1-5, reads DTGVSQNPRHKITKRGQNVTFRCDPISEHNRLYWYRQTLGQGPEFLTYFQNEAQLEKSRLLSDRFSAERPKGSFSTLEIQRTEQGDSAMYLCASSSWTGSNQPQHFGDGTRLSIL.

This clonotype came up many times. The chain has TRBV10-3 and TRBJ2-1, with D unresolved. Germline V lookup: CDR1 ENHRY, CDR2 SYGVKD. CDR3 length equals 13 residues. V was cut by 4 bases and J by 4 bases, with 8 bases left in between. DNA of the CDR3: TGTGCCATCAGTGTCGCAGAGTACAATGAGCAGTTCTTC. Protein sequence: CAISVAEYNEQFF.

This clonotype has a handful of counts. The CDR3 region is CASSETGPYNQPQHF. As DNA, the CDR3 is TGTGCCAGCAGTGAAACGGGCCCGTACAATCAGCCCCAGCATTTT. The chain couples TRBV28 to TRBJ1-5; D ambiguous. This CDR3 has 15 amino acids. V was trimmed by 5 bases and J by 3 bases, leaving 14 bases between them. CDR1 and CDR2 (germline): MDHEN, SYDVKM.

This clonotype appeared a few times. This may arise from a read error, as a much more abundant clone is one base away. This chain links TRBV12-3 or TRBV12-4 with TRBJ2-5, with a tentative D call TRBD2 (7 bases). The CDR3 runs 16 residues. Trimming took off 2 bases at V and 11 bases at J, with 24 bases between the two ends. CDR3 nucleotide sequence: TGTGCCAGCAGTTTACGGGGGGCAGGGGCGCGCGATGAGCAGTACTTC. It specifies CASSLRGAGARDEQYF.

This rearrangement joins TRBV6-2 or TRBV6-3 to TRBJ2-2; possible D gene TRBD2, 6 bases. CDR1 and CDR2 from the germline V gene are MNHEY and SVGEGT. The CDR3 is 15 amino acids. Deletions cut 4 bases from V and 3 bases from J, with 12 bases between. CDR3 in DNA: TGTGCCAGCAGTTTGGAGGGCCGGGACACCGGGGAGCTGTTTTTT. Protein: CASSLEGRDTGELFF.